This entry lists 3 T cell receptor beta chains sequenced from one sample in a study of CD8 T cells in ankylosing spondylitis. Study-wide findings and caveats: In ankylosing spondylitis blood, a motif of seven to nine highly homologous TCR beta variants appeared characteristic.

TCRdb used MiXCR to reprocess the 5' RACE reads, holding one entry per CDR3 protein. Among 350,000 to 450,000 distinct CDR3 sequences listed, roughly a quarter were seen once. No antigen has been identified for these receptors. The sample comprised blood, either unsorted or a sorted T cell fraction (not recorded which). Every receptor here comes from a male donor with ankylosing spondylitis.

This clonotype was observed a few times. V usage is TRBV29-1 and J usage is TRBJ1-1; no firm D call. The germline gives CDR1 SQVTM, CDR2 ANQGSEA. The CDR3 is 13 residues long. The V gene lost 4 bases and the J gene lost 0 bases, with 9 bases spanning the gap. In DNA, the CDR3 is TGCAGCGTTGTGGCAGGTGTGAACACTGAAGCTTTCTTT. It specifies CSVVAGVNTEAFF.

This clonotype was picked up a small number of times. The V call is TRBV9, the J call TRBJ2-1; D is possibly TRBD2 (6 bases). In germline, CDR1 is SGDLS, CDR2 YYNGEE. Deletions cut 1 base from V and 10 bases from J, with 9 bases between. This CDR3 spans 12 amino acids. CDR3: CASSVTAGEQFF. In nucleotides, the CDR3 is TGTGCCAGCAGCGTAACGGCGGGAGAGCAGTTCTTC. Together with reference TRBV9 and TRBJ2-1, the CDR3 gives the full variable domain: DSGVTQTPKHLITATGQRVTLRCSPRSGDLSVYWYQQSLDQGLQFLIQYYNGEERAKGNILERFSAQQFPDLHSELNLSSLELGDSALYFCASSVTAGEQFFGPGTRLTVL.

The rearrangement links TRBV29-1 to TRBJ2-2; 7 bases agree with TRBD2. The CDR3 spans 15 residues. J lost 0 bases, V lost 4 bases, and 5 bases had no gene match. Germline V gene sequence: CDR1 SQVTM, CDR2 ANQGSEA. DNA for the CDR3: TGCAGCGTTGGAGCGGGGAAGACGAACACCGGGGAGCTGTTTTTT. It translates to CSVGAGKTNTGELFF.